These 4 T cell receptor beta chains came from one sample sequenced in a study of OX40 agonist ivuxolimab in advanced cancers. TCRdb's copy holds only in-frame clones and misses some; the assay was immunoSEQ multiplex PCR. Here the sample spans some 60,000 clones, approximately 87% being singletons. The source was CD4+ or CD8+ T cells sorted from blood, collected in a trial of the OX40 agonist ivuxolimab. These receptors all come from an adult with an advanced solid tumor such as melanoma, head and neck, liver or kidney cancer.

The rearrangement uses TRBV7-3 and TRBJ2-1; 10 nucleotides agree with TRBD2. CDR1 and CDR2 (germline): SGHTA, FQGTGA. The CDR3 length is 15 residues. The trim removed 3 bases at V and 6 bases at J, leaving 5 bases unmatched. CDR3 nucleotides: TGTGCCAGCAGCTTGTCTAGCGGGGGACTCAATGAGCAGTTCTTC. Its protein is CASSLSSGGLNEQFF.

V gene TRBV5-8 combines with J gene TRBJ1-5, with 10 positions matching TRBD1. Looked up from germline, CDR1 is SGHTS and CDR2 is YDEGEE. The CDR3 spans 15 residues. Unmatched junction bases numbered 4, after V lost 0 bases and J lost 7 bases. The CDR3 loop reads CASSLAGQGNQPQHF. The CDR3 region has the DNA TGTGCCAGCAGCTTGGCGGGACAGGGGAACCAGCCCCAGCATTTT.

CDR3 nucleotides: TGTGCCAGCAGTGTCGGACAGCTTAACACTGAAGCTTTCTTT. This sequence encodes CASSVGQLNTEAFF. The chain joins TRBV2 to TRBJ1-1, with a tentative D call TRBD1 (6 bases). Germline CDR1 SNHLY, CDR2 FYNNEI. The CDR3 totals 14 residues. Trimming took 4 bases from V and 2 from J, leaving 11 bases between them.

The CDR3 region is CASRTGGVNQPQHF. CDR3 DNA: TGTGCCAGCAGGACAGGGGGTGTTAATCAGCCCCAGCATTTT. The V call is TRBV27, the J call TRBJ1-5; 9 bases map to TRBD1. J was trimmed by 4 bases and V by 6 bases; bases with no gene match: 4. In germline, CDR1 is MNHEY, CDR2 SMNVEV (reference sequence). CDR3 length: 14 residues.